These 17 T cell receptor beta chains were sequenced from one sample in a study of technical replicates of blood from a few donors. TCRdb's copy holds only in-frame clones and misses some; the assay was immunoSEQ multiplex PCR. The data hold about 61,000 clones, with almost 97% observed a single time. Sequenced material: T cells isolated from PBMCs. These receptors originate from a human donor in good health.

The CDR3 spells CASSPPGVAESYEQYF. Here the CDR3 DNA reads TGTGCCAGCTCACCACCGGGGGTAGCGGAGTCCTACGAGCAGTACTTC. The genes are TRBV18 and TRBJ2-7, with D possibly TRBD2 on 6 matching bases. The CDR3 sequence is 16 residues long. Trimming left V 0 bases short and J 1 base short, with 13 bases between. Germline assignment: CDR1 KGHSH and CDR2 LQKENI.

V is TRBV4-1 and J is TRBJ1-3; D unresolved. The V end lost 1 base, the J end lost 0 bases, and 10 bases lay between the germline ends. Germline V lookup: CDR1 MGHRA, CDR2 YSYEKL. This CDR3 comprises 16 residues. The DNA of the CDR3 is TGCGCCAGCAGCCAAGTATCGGGGTACTCTGGAAACACCATATATTTT. The encoded protein is CASSQVSGYSGNTIYF.

This chain connects TRBV27 to TRBJ2-1; weak D call: TRBD1 (5 bases). Germline CDR1 reads MNHEY; CDR2 reads SMNVEV (reference sequence). Trimming removed 7 bases from V and 6 bases from J, with 10 bases in between. CDR3 length equals 12 residues. The CDR3 spells CASTTQGNEQFF. DNA for the CDR3: TGTGCCAGCACCACCCAGGGCAATGAGCAGTTCTTC.

The CDR3 loop reads CASSQRVAGELFF. The DNA of the CDR3 is TGCGCCAGCAGCCAACGGGTAGCCGGGGAGCTGTTTTTT. The chain links TRBV5-1 to TRBJ2-2; no definite D call. The ends were cut back, 4 bases at V and 6 bases at J, with 10 bases in the middle. CDR1 and CDR2 from the germline V gene are SGHRS and YFSETQ. The length of the CDR3 is 13 residues.

V and J are TRBV11-2 and TRBJ2-5, with 14 bases that match TRBD2. The CDR3 has 19 amino acids. Germline values: CDR1 SGHAT, CDR2 FQNNGV. Trimming took 4 bases from V and 2 from J; bases not matched to a gene: 12. CDR3 sequence reads: CASSYPGLAGVFAQETQYF. The CDR3 DNA follows: TGTGCCAGCAGCTATCCGGGACTAGCGGGGGTCTTTGCACAAGAGACCCAGTACTTC.

The chain joins TRBV11-3 to TRBJ1-1, with TRBD1 identical over 8 bases. The CDR3 sequence is 15 residues long. With V trimmed by 2 bases and J by 11 bases, 13 bases remained unmatched. CDR1 SGHNT and CDR2 YENEEA come from the germline V gene. The CDR3 DNA reads as TGTGCCAGCAGCTTACGAGCGGGACAGGTTTTTGAGGCTTTCTTT. Residues: CASSLRAGQVFEAFF. Full variable domain (rest looked up from reference TRBV11-3 and TRBJ1-1): EAGVVQSPRYKIIEKKQPVAFWCNPISGHNTLYWYLQNLGQGPELLIRYENEEAVDDSQLPKDRFSAERLKGVDSTLKIQPAELGDSAVYLCASSLRAGQVFEAFFGQGTRLTVV.

The gene calls are TRBV6-1 and TRBJ2-7, with D perhaps TRBD1 (9 bases). V was shortened by 6 bases and J by 1 base, with 16 bases between the two germline ends. This CDR3 is 15 amino acids long. Germline CDR1 is MNHNS and CDR2 is SASEGT. CDR3 DNA sequence: TGTGCCAGCAGCGCGGGGGGACAGGGTTCCTACGAGCAGTACTTC. It yields the protein CASSAGGQGSYEQYF.

This chain connects TRBV4-1 to TRBJ2-1, with D maybe TRBD2 (5 bases). The CDR3 runs 15 residues. In germline, CDR1 is MGHRA, CDR2 YSYEKL. Trimming removed 1 base at V and 5 bases at J, with 12 bases between. The CDR3 nucleotides are TGCGCCAGCAGCCAAGTGGACTCAGATCACAATGAGCAGTTCTTC. It yields the protein CASSQVDSDHNEQFF.

The V call is TRBV2, the J call TRBJ1-5, with 9 bases that match TRBD1. CDR1 is SNHLY, CDR2 FYNNEI, per germline. The CDR3 extends over 14 amino acids. V shed 7 bases, J shed 7 bases, and the junction held 8 bases outside the gene matches. For the CDR3, the DNA is TGTGCCAGCACCATACAGGGGGCTCGACAGCCCCAGCATTTT. It is translated as CASTIQGARQPQHF.

This clone was observed a single time. The V and J genes are TRBV11-2 and TRBJ2-4; TRBD2 matches 8 bases. V gave up 1 base and J gave up 2 bases; unmatched junction bases: 10. In germline, CDR1 is SGHAT, CDR2 FQNNGV. The CDR3 is made up of 18 amino acids. Written as DNA, the CDR3 is TGTGCCAGCAGCTTAGTACGGGGGGGCGCGAAGACCAAAAACATTCAGTACTTC. Protein product: CASSLVRGGAKTKNIQYF.

The rearrangement uses TRBV5-1 and TRBJ1-2; 10 nucleotides agree with TRBD1. The J segment lost 8 bases and the V segment lost 3 bases, leaving 7 bases of the junction unmatched. The CDR3 consists of 14 residues. Germline CDR1 and CDR2: SGHRS and YFSETQ. CDR3 protein: CASSSTGTGVGYTF. The CDR3 DNA reads TGCGCCAGCAGCTCTACCGGGACAGGGGTCGGCTACACCTTC.

The chain recombines TRBV5-6 with TRBJ1-1, with 7 bases that match TRBD1. Trimming cost V 2 bases and J 4 bases; bases outside gene matches: 8. CDR3 length equals 15 residues. Per the germline V gene, CDR1 is SGHDT and CDR2 is YYEEEE. The CDR3 reads CASSFPTGLGTEAFF. DNA of the CDR3: TGTGCCAGCAGCTTCCCGACAGGGCTGGGCACTGAAGCTTTCTTT. The full variable domain, completed using reference TRBV5-6 and TRBJ1-1, is DAGVTQSPTHLIKTRGQQVTLRCSPKSGHDTVSWYQQALGQGPQFIFQYYEEEERQRGNFPDRFSGHQFPNYSSELNVNALLLGDSALYLCASSFPTGLGTEAFFGQGTRLTVV.

This clone was seen only a few times. This chain's CDR3 is CASRSQRNTEAFF. CDR3 DNA sequence: TGTGCCAGCAGATCACAGAGGAACACTGAAGCTTTCTTT. The genes are TRBV6-5 and TRBJ1-1, with D unresolved. The CDR3 extends over 13 amino acids. V was cut by 6 bases and J by 1 base, with 9 bases left in between. The V gene's germline CDR1 is MNHEY and CDR2 SVGAGI.

The genes are TRBV4-1 and TRBJ1-5, with a weak D call TRBD1 (5 bases). V shed 2 bases and J shed 2 bases, with 13 bases lying between them. Germline assignment: CDR1 MGHRA and CDR2 YSYEKL. The CDR3 is 16 residues long. As DNA, the CDR3 is TGCGCCAGCAGCCAACCACAGGTTCGGGGCAATCAGCCCCAGCATTTT. Translated, it gives CASSQPQVRGNQPQHF.

This chain connects TRBV6-1 to TRBJ1-5, with a weak D call TRBD1 (5 bases). Germline CDR1 is MNHNS and CDR2 is SASEGT. Trimming removed 8 bases at V and 5 bases at J, with 13 bases between. The CDR3 runs to 13 residues. The chain's CDR3 is CASSGQKYQPQHF. CDR3 DNA: TGTGCCAGCTCAGGGCAGAAATATCAGCCCCAGCATTTT.

The chain recombines TRBV15 with TRBJ2-3, with TRBD1 as a possible D gene (5 bases). Germline loops: CDR1 LNHNV, CDR2 YYDKDF (reference sequence). V was pared by 0 bases and J by 4 bases, with 11 bases between. CDR3 length equals 15 residues. The CDR3 sequence: CATSREGLGADTQYF. DNA for the CDR3: TGTGCCACCAGCAGAGAGGGTTTAGGGGCAGATACGCAGTATTTT.

V is TRBV6-5 and J is TRBJ2-1; the match to TRBD2 covers 10 bases. This CDR3 has 14 residues. From germline, CDR1 is MNHEY and CDR2 SVGAGI. V lost 2 bases and J lost 9; bases outside the gene matches: 4. The CDR3 loop is CASSYASGRSEQFF. The CDR3 nucleotides are TGTGCCAGCAGTTACGCTAGCGGGAGATCTGAGCAGTTCTTC.